This is a list of T cell receptor beta chains from one sample in a study of CD8 T cells in Susac syndrome. TCRdb fed the immunoSEQ multiplex PCR reads into MiXCR, producing one record per CDR3 protein. Found here are about 120,000 distinct CDR3 sequences, more than 90% of them singletons; the top ten hold less than 0.25%. The specimen was CD8+ T cells from PBMCs. These receptors came from a human donor with Susac syndrome. The CDR3 runs from the conserved cysteine through the conserved F or W. The D gene is left open where the match is weak. Only part of the rows carry a size: once, few, many, or a class if the clone is expanded.

clone_size d_call j_call v_call cdr3_aa cdr3_nt
. TRBD2 TRBJ2-1 TRBV4-3 CASSQEAGGEDNEQFF TGCGCCAGCAGCCAAGAAGCGGGAGGGGAGGACAATGAGCAGTTCTTC
. . TRBJ2-7 TRBV20-1 CSATARVYPYEQYF TGCAGTGCTACCGCCAGGGTTTATCCCTACGAGCAGTACTTC
once . TRBJ2-1 TRBV10-2 CASSGGGNEQFF TGCGCCAGCAGCGGGGGTGGGAATGAGCAGTTCTTC
once TRBD2 TRBJ2-3 TRBV12-3/TRBV12-4 CASSLGASGYTDTQYF TGTGCCAGCAGTTTAGGGGCTAGCGGATACACAGATACGCAGTATTTT
. . TRBJ2-1 TRBV3-1 CASSQCAQCGSSYNEQFF TGTGCCAGCAGCCAGTGTGCCCAATGTGGGAGCTCCTACAATGAGCAGTTCTTC
once TRBD1 TRBJ1-1 TRBV12-3/TRBV12-4 CASSFRTGAEAFF TGTGCCAGCAGTTTTCGGACAGGCGCTGAAGCTTTCTTT
. TRBD1 TRBJ2-7 TRBV7-9 CASSSATGVNEQYF TGTGCCAGCAGCTCGGCGACAGGGGTCAACGAGCAGTACTTC
. TRBD2 TRBJ2-1 TRBV7-2 CASSFTSGGEQFF TGTGCCAGCAGCTTCACTAGCGGGGGAGAGCAGTTCTTC
few . TRBJ2-6 TRBV6-2/TRBV6-3 CASSPSSGANVLTF TGTGCCAGCAGTCCCAGCTCTGGGGCCAACGTCCTGACTTTC
. . TRBJ2-7 TRBV10-3 CAISDTAGSYYEQYF TGTGCCATCAGTGATACCGCGGGGTCCTACTACGAGCAGTACTTC
. . TRBJ1-2 TRBV5-1 CASGGNRDLGYTF TGCGCCAGCGGGGGTAACAGGGACTTGGGCTACACCTTC
. . TRBJ2-5 TRBV7-9 CASSSPIAAETQYF TGTGCCAGCAGCTCGCCCATAGCTGCGGAGACCCAGTACTTC
. . TRBJ2-7 TRBV12-3/TRBV12-4 CASSLGSDNYEQYF TGTGCCAGCAGTCTGGGATCAGACAACTACGAGCAGTACTTC
. . TRBJ2-7 TRBV25-1 CASSDLAYEQYF TGTGCCAGCAGTGACCTGGCGTACGAGCAGTACTTC
once TRBD2 TRBJ2-3 TRBV5-1 CASSFVTSTDTQCF TGCGCCAGCAGCTTCGTGACTAGCACAGATACGCAGTGTTTT
. . TRBJ1-2 TRBV25-1 CASSEQGTGYTF TGTGCCAGCAGTGAACAGGGTACTGGCTACACCTTC
. . TRBJ1-3 TRBV7-8 CASSLVRTAPSSGNTIYF TGTGCCAGCAGCTTAGTAAGGACAGCACCATCCTCTGGAAACACCATATATTTT
. . TRBJ1-2 TRBV6-5 CASSYDTYYGYTF TGTGCCAGCAGTTACGACACATACTATGGCTACACCTTC
. . TRBJ2-7 TRBV12-3/TRBV12-4 CASSFGGPSYEQYF TGTGCCAGCAGTTTTGGTGGCCCCTCCTACGAGCAGTACTTC
. . TRBJ2-2 TRBV29-1 CSVDGPGNGELFF TGCAGCGTTGACGGCCCGGGGAACGGGGAGCTGTTTTTT
. TRBD2 TRBJ2-5 TRBV12-5 CASGSLAGGGETQYF TGTGCTAGTGGTTCACTAGCGGGAGGGGGGGAGACCCAGTACTTC